This T cell receptor (beta chain) comes out of a study of cytomegalovirus exposure and HLA in healthy donors. After removal of 0 bases from V and 4 bases from J, the junction contained 5 bases not matched to a gene. Looked up from germline, CDR1 is MNHEY and CDR2 is SVGAGI. The length of the CDR3 is 15 residues. In regard to this clone: The same CDR3 arises from other DNA sequences in this sample as well.

The PCR contained 60 Vbeta and 13 Jbeta primers. Measured with immunoSEQ multiplex PCR; TCRdb has only the in-frame clones, and not every one. Among approximately 200,000 clones listed, almost 80% were seen once. This TCR was recovered from a man in his late teens or twenties in good health and CMV-seronegative. Sequenced: PBMCs. V is TRBV6-5 and J is TRBJ2-7, with TRBD1 matching over 8 bases. The CDR3 loop reads CASSYSTGQGYEQYF. The CDR3 DNA reads as TGTGCCAGCAGTTACTCGACCGGACAGGGATACGAGCAGTACTTC.